The TCR beta chain under discussion was sequenced for a study of CD8 T cells in ankylosing spondylitis. Trimming took 1 base from V and 3 from J, leaving 11 bases between them. The CDR3 length is 15 residues. Germline V gives CDR1 SGHRS, CDR2 YFSETQ. This clonotype was observed a few times. TCRdb itself ran the 5' RACE reads through MiXCR, one entry per CDR3 protein. Of some 270,000 distinct CDR3 sequences listed, approximately 20% were seen once; the top ten hold around 30%. The origin of this receptor is a male donor with ankylosing spondylitis or in good health (not recorded which). The sequencing sample was made of blood, either unsorted or a sorted T cell fraction (not recorded which). The chain has TRBV5-1 and TRBJ2-1; D might be TRBD2 (5 bases). CDR3: CASSLLGSGYNEQFF. The CDR3 nucleotides read TGCGCCAGCAGCTTGCTGGGGAGCGGCTACAATGAGCAGTTCTTC.